This T cell receptor beta chain was observed in a study of blood T cells in healthy people across ages. This CDR3 comprises 20 residues. Trimming removed 3 bases from V and 2 bases from J; junction bases left unmatched: 18. Using a J-beta primer mix together with a sample-barcoded 5' primer, a second PCR was run for roughly 6 to 11 cycles. Each cDNA was tagged by a template-switch adaptor containing 12 random nucleotides. Individual samples furnished no less than 2.5 million CDR3-containing paired-end reads apiece. TCRdb reprocessed the 5' RACE reads via MiXCR and lists one record per CDR3 protein. Of some 930,000 distinct CDR3 sequences listed, under 35% are singletons. The data also belong to a second study, concerning T cells of mothers and their children. This second report adds: Normalized overlap was always slightly, never significantly, higher in related than unrelated mother-child pairs.

The chain employs TRBV12-3 or TRBV12-4 and TRBJ2-2, with 7 positions matching TRBD2. This TCR came from a woman between 40 and 55 years old in good health. The sample was blood. The DNA for the CDR3 is TGTGCCAGCAGTTTCCGTCGGCGGGGGATCCCGACGGATAACACCGGGGAGCTGTTTTTT. Protein sequence: CASSFRRRGIPTDNTGELFF.